The text below deals with one TCR beta chain. TCRdb's copy holds only in-frame clones and misses some; the assay was immunoSEQ multiplex PCR. Altogether 200,000 to 250,000 clones are present, 81% being singletons, with the ten largest covering around 7.5%. The CDR3 loop spans 13 amino acids. From germline, CDR1 is SGHRS and CDR2 YFSETQ. V was pared by 0 bases and J by 10 bases, with 2 bases of the junction left unmatched. The data are from a study of blood T cell repertoires in COVID-19. In the study overall: COVID-19 samples, acute and convalescent, were from the United States, Italy and Spain.

The Seattle site enrolled patients during active infection and followed them longitudinally. The sequence was obtained from a woman older than 75 with COVID-19, enrolled during active disease. This rearrangement joins TRBV5-1 to TRBJ1-2; 11 bases are shared with TRBD1. What was sequenced was peripheral blood. The CDR3 loop reads CASSLGDRGFYTF. The CDR3 DNA follows: TGCGCCAGCAGCTTGGGGGACAGGGGGTTCTACACCTTC.